Listed below are T cell receptor beta chains from one sample, sequenced in a study of CD8 T cells in ankylosing spondylitis. TCRdb independently ran MiXCR on the 5' RACE reads; one entry per CDR3 protein. The sample contains about 340,000 distinct CDR3 sequences, approximately 20% of which appear only once. Sequencing was carried out using blood, either unsorted or a sorted T cell fraction (not recorded which). The receptors come from a male donor with ankylosing spondylitis or in good health (not recorded which). CDR3s include the opening cysteine and the closing phenylalanine or tryptophan. The D gene is left open where the match is weak. Some rows mark clone size as missing; the rest say once, few, many or name a class of expanded clone.

15 TRBJ2-5 TRBD1 few TRBV20-1 CSAPDRGRTGETQYF TGCAGTGCGCCAGACAGGGGGCGCACAGGGGAGACCCAGTACTTC
14 TRBJ1-2 TRBD1 few TRBV29-1 CSVTTLDRDYGYTF TGCAGCGTTACCACCCTTGACAGGGACTATGGCTACACCTTC
14 TRBJ2-1 . few TRBV7-3 CASSTTDGTGGQFF TGTGCCAGCAGCACGACCGACGGCACTGGAGGGCAGTTCTTC
15 TRBJ2-1 TRBD1 . TRBV7-6 CASSPRQGEVHEQFF TGTGCCAGCAGCCCGAGACAGGGAGAGGTCCATGAGCAGTTCTTC
13 TRBJ2-2 . few TRBV29-1 CSVQGPNTGELFF TGCAGCGTGCAGGGACCAAACACCGGGGAGCTGTTTTTT
13 TRBJ2-3 TRBD2 many TRBV12-3/TRBV12-4 CASSRATGGAQYF TGTGCCAGCAGTCGGGCCACTGGGGGGGCGCAGTATTTT
13 TRBJ2-5 . once TRBV30 CAWSDRNEETQYF TGTGCCTGGAGTGACAGGAACGAAGAGACCCAGTACTTC
13 TRBJ2-5 . . TRBV29-1 CSVDRAEQETQYF TGCAGCGTTGATAGGGCAGAACAAGAGACCCAGTACTTC
16 TRBJ2-1 TRBD1 . TRBV12-3/TRBV12-4 CASRVTGRSSYNEQFF TGTGCCAGCAGGGTGACAGGGCGAAGTTCCTACAATGAGCAGTTCTTC
15 TRBJ2-7 . . TRBV27 CASSPTSGYWYEQYF TGTGCCAGCAGCCCCACATCCGGCTATTGGTACGAGCAGTACTTC
16 TRBJ2-3 TRBD1 few TRBV25-1 CASSDRGPPSTDTQYF TGTGCCAGCAGTGACAGGGGGCCACCTAGCACAGATACGCAGTATTTT
12 TRBJ2-2 . . TRBV5-6 CASSFTTGELFF TGTGCCAGCAGCTTTACAACCGGGGAGCTGTTTTTT
11 TRBJ2-7 . . TRBV6-1 CASGAGYEQYF TGTGCCAGCGGGGCGGGTTACGAGCAGTACTTC
15 TRBJ2-7 . few TRBV4-1 CASSQGFAASYEQYF TGCGCCAGCAGCCAAGGATTTGCAGCCTCCTACGAGCAGTACTTC
15 TRBJ1-1 TRBD1 . TRBV7-9 CASSRTGTGVAEAFF TGTGCCAGCAGCCGTACCGGGACAGGAGTGGCTGAAGCTTTCTTT
11 TRBJ2-7 . few TRBV11-2 CASSLFSEQYF TGTGCCAGCAGCTTATTTTCCGAGCAGTACTTC
14 TRBJ2-5 . . TRBV4-1 CASSQAGIEETQYF TGCGCCAGCAGCCAAGCGGGGATTGAAGAGACCCAGTACTTC
20 TRBJ2-2 . . TRBV10-3 CAISEPYLWTDDTNTGELFF TGTGCCATCAGTGAGCCCTATCTATGGACCGACGATACTAACACCGGGGAGCTGTTTTTT
16 TRBJ2-3 . few TRBV10-3 CAGWGRDVSSGDTQYF TGTGCCGGATGGGGTCGGGACGTTTCGAGTGGGGATACGCAGTATTTT